A selection of T cell receptor beta chains follows, all from one sample in a study of cytomegalovirus exposure and HLA in healthy donors. The protocol was immunoSEQ multiplex PCR, while the TCRdb copy is restricted to in-frame clones and leaves out a portion. This sample carries 200,000 to 300,000 clones, about 90% of them seen once, and the ten largest clones take approximately 3.1%. The sequencing sample was made of PBMCs. Receptor source: a woman aged 25 to 39 in good health and CMV-seronegative. Each CDR3 is given without its conserved first and last residue. The D gene is left open where the match is weak.

D gene,V gene,CDR3 protein
.,TRBV19,ASSIDPLTGEWKVEQF
TRBD2,TRBV7-6,ASSFSGRIEQF
.,TRBV6-1,ASSRGSNEQF
.,TRBV28,ASSRPGPFNYGYT
TRBD2,TRBV5-1,ASSLVAGGVYEQY
.,TRBV28,ASRNRDLYGYT
.,TRBV19,ASSGRTAGYT
TRBD1,TRBV28,ASSLRAGQGSEKLF
.,TRBV4-3,ASSQVVGTGNTIY
TRBD1,TRBV11-3,ASSSGDRGKVSTEAF
TRBD2,TRBV4-3,ASSLGLAGGTMGQF
.,TRBV5-1,ASSLAWIDIAQETQY
.,TRBV27,ASSPDRSYEQY
.,TRBV19,ASSVSSGATYEQY
.,TRBV30,AWSSGTKGNEQF
.,TRBV28,ASSLEGVSSTDTQY
.,TRBV5-1,ASSLDLGGRGGETQY
.,TRBV9,ASSAFEEDYEQY
.,TRBV18,ASSPTSGANVLT
TRBD1,TRBV11-3,ASSSRTGGVADTQY
TRBD1,TRBV29-1,SVRTGWRETQY
TRBD1,TRBV28,ASSGRDRRKAPNQPQH
.,TRBV30,AWVDHEGRKDEQY
TRBD2,TRBV30,AWSVLTWTSGNLDEQY
.,TRBV7-2,ASSLGLSTGELF
.,TRBV20-1,SAGDTGELF
TRBD2,TRBV4-1,ASSLAGGPHGELF
TRBD2,TRBV5-1,ASSWTSGSDKNIQY
TRBD2,TRBV23-1,ASSQYRASGRRGTDTQY
TRBD2,TRBV11-3,ASSLDMWGSGSEAGELF
.,TRBV5-6,ASSLAGLGEQF
.,TRBV27,ASSLSLNYEQY
TRBD2,TRBV7-9,ASSAPGLAGSSTDTQY
.,TRBV5-1,ASSLWHSYEQY
.,TRBV7-9,ASSKGLGDTEAF
.,TRBV9,ASSVAAWGSYNEQF
TRBD2,TRBV28,ATSEASGIAYEQY
TRBD1,TRBV14,ASSQVDRVAF
TRBD2,TRBV28,ASMSGRRRYEQF
TRBD1,TRBV7-2,ASSLNPRGRTDTQY
TRBD2,TRBV13,ASSEVATSGRFQETQY
TRBD1,TRBV7-9,ASTRDRGPYEQY
.,TRBV6-5,ASSWRGGNQPQH
TRBD2,TRBV2,ASSEIGTRQSGRGDGEQF
.,TRBV5-1,ASSLGREKETQY
TRBD1,TRBV10-3,AISQQGADGYT
.,TRBV5-4,ASSQGLNTEAF